This T cell receptor beta chain was captured by sequencing in a study of blood T cell repertoires in COVID-19. About the research overall: The study drew acute and convalescent COVID-19 samples from the United States, Italy and Spain.

Generated by immunoSEQ multiplex PCR, the TCRdb table keeps only in-frame clones and is missing some. Of around 340,000 clones in the sample, 70% to 90% were seen once. From germline, CDR1 is SGHRS and CDR2 YFSETQ. The junction had 8 bases not matched to a gene; V was cut back by 4 bases and J by 5 bases. The CDR3 has 15 amino acids. What was sequenced was PBMCs or T cells enriched from blood (not recorded which). The gene calls are TRBV5-1 and TRBJ1-1; 10 bases align to TRBD1. This TCR was sampled from a woman aged 40 to 50 with acute COVID-19. The CDR3 reads CASSTAGQGRTEAFF. For the CDR3, the DNA is TGCGCCAGCAGCACCGCGGGACAGGGGAGGACTGAAGCTTTCTTT. Full variable domain (rest looked up from reference TRBV5-1 and TRBJ1-1): KAGVTQTPRYLIKTRGQQVTLSCSPISGHRSVSWYQQTPGQGLQFLFEYFSETQRNKGNFPGRFSGRQFSNSRSEMNVSTLELGDSALYLCASSTAGQGRTEAFFGQGTRLTVV.